These 2 T cell receptor beta chains were all obtained from the same sample, sequenced in a study of CXCR3-negative and CXCR3-positive naive CD8 T cells. The authors prepared UMI-labeled TRB cDNA libraries by 5' RACE. TCRdb re-called the 5' RACE reads; every CDR3 protein appears as one record, without DNA. The table for this sample gives 100,000 to 150,000 distinct CDR3 sequences. Sequenced sample: naive CXCR3- CD8+ T cells from blood. The subset was: CD45RO-CCR7+CD27+CD95- naive CD8+ T cells lacking CXCR3 (TNR3-). These receptors were obtained from a human donor in good health. Some clones in this sample may be carry-over from other donors' samples.

The chain employs TRBV6-1 and TRBJ2-1; TCRdb's assignment of TRBD1 cannot be checked, as there is no DNA. CDR1 MNHNS and CDR2 SASEGT come from the germline V gene. There are 15 residues in the CDR3. The CDR3 protein is CASSTGDRGLNEQFF.

The rearrangement links TRBV20-1 to TRBJ1-2; TCRdb's assignment of TRBD1 cannot be checked, as there is no DNA. Germline V gene data show CDR1 as DFQATT and CDR2 as SNEGSKA (reference sequence). The CDR3 extends over 15 amino acids. CDR3 sequence reads: CSAPEGLGSYYGYTF.